This TCR beta chain was sequenced during a study of shared clonotypes between healthy human individuals. Points from the study as a whole: In this cohort, only blood was sampled, and tissue repertoires likely differ.

The CDR3 spans 17 residues. The J segment lost 4 bases and the V segment lost 3 bases, leaving 14 bases of the junction unmatched. Per the germline V gene, CDR1 is KGHSH and CDR2 is LQKENI. The genomic DNA of each subset was split evenly across several immunoSEQ plates. The table came from immunoSEQ multiplex PCR; TCRdb's copy has only in-frame clones and leaves some out. Of about 680,000 clones listed, about 92% are singletons. Terminally differentiated effector memory CD45RA+ cells were excluded from the naive CD8 cells, which were CD45RO-negative and positively selected for CCR7. As to this clone: Its matching antigen is unknown.

This chain connects TRBV18 to TRBJ1-1; 7 nucleotides line up with TRBD1. The sequencing sample was made of naive CD8+ T cells sorted from blood. This TCR derives from a man aged 25 to 45 in good health. In DNA, the CDR3 is TGTGCCAGCTCACCCCGGCAGGGGGGGAAGTTTGGCACTGAAGCTTTCTTT. Translation gives CASSPRQGGKFGTEAFF.